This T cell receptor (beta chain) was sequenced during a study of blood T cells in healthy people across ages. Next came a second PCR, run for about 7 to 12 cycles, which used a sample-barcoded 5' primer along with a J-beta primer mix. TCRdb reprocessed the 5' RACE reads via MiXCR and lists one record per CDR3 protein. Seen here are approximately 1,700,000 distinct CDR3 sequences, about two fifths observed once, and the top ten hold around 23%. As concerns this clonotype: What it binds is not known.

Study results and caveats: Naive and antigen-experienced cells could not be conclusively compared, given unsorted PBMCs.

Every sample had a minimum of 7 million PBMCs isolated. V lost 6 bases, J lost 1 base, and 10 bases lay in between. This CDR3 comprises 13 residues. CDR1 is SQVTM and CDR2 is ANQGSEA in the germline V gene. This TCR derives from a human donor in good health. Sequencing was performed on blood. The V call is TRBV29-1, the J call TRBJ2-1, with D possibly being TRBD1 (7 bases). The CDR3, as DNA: TGCAGCGTCCAGGGGGGATCCTACAATGAGCAGTTCTTC. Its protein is CSVQGGSYNEQFF.